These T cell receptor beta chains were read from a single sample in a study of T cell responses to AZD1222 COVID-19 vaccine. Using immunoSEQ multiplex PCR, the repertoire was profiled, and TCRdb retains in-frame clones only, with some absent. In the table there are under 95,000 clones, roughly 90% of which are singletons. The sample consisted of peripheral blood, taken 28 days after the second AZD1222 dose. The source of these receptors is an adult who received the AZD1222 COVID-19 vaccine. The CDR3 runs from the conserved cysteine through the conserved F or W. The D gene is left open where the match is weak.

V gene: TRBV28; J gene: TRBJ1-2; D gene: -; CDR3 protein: CASSPRVKNYGYTF
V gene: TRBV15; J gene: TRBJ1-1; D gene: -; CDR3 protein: CATSRAPNTEAFF
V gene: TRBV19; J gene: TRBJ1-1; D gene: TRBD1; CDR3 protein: CASSIVPIQGAAFF
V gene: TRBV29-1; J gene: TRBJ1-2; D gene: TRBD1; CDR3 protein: CSVEGQGPEGYTF
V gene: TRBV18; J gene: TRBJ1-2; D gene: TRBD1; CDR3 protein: CASSDQGQAPGYTF
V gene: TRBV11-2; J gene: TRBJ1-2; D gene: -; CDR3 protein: CASSLDSSAYGYTF
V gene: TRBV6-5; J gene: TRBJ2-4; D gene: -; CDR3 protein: CASSSSGGIQYF
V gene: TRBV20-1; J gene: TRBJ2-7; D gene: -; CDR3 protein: CSLGDTYEQYF
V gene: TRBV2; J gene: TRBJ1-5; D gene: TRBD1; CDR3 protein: CASSEQGAGQPQHF
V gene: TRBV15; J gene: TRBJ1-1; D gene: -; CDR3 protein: CATSRGTKTDEAFF
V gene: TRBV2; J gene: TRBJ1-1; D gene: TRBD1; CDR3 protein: CAMSRGGTEAFF
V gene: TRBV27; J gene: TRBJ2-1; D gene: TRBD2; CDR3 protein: CASSLLRERAYNEQFF
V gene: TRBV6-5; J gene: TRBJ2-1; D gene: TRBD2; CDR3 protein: CASRRGTISYNEQFF
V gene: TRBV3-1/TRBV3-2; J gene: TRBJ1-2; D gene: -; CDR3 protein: CASSQDTHRRLYGYTF
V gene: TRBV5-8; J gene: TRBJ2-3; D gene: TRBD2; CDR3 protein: CASSLAGRDDKYF
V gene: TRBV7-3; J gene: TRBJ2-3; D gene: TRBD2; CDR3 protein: CASSLTSGRADTQYF
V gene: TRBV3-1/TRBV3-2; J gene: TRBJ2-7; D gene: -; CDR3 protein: CASSESGTTYEQYF
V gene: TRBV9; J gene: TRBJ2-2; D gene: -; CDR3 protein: CASSVAEGRSTGELFF
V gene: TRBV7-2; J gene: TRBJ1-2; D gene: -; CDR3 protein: CASSPAVGYTF
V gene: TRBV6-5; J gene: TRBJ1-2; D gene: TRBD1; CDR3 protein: CASSYSVTGGSGYTF
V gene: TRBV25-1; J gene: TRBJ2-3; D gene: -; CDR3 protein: CASSDLTTTSTDTQYF
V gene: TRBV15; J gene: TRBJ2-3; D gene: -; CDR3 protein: CATSRDAGPGTDTQYF
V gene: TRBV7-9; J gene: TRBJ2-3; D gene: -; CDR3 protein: CASSLRDSQPHGADTQYF
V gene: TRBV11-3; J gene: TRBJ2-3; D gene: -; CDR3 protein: CASSLGGPSTDTQYF
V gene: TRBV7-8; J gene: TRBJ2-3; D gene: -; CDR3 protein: CASSLGAAISTDTQYF
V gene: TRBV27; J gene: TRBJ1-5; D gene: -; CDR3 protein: CASSLSGGGNQPQHF
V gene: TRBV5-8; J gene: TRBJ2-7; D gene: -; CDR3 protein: CASSLGRGQGSYEQYF
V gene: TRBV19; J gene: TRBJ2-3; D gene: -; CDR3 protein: CASSADSGRGTDTQYF
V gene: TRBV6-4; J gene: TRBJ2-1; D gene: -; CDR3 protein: CASSDSWTGSYNEQFF
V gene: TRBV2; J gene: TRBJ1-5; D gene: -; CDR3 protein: CASSALAVNQPQHF
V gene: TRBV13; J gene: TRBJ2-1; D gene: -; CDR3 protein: CASSLGYDFYNEQFF
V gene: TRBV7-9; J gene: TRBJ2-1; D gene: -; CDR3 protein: CASNVLGWVNEQFF
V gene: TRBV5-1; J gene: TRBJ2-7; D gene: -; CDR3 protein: CASRADPINSYEQYF
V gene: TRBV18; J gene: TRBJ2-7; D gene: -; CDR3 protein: CASSPPTPGEQYF
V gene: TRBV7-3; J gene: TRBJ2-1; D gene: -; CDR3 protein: CASSLNRESYNEQFF
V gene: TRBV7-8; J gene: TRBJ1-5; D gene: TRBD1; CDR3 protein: CASSPRTGASFNQPQHF
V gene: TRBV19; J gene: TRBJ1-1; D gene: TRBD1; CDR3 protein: CASSLYGQGGTEAFF
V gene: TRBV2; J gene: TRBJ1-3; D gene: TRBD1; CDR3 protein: CASKTGTGGNTIYF
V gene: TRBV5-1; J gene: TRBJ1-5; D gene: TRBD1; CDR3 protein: CASSPGTENQPQHF
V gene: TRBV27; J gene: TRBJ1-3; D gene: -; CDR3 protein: CASSSGGNTIYF
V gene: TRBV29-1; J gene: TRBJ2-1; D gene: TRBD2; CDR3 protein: CSVELAARSYNEQFF
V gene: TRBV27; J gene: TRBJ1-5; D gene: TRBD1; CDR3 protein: CASRTTGGHQPQHF
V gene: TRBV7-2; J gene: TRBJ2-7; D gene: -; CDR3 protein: CASSRPGSYEQYF
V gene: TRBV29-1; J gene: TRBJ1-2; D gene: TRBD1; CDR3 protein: CSVKGATGDGYTF
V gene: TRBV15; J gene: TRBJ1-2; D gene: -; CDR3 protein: CATSRDGVGAAGYTF
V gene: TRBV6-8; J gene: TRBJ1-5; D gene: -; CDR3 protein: CASILGGEGNQPQHF
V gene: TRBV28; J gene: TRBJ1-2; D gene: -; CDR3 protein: CASSLSPGTNYGYTF
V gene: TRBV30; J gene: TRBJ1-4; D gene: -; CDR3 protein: CAWSTRGRATNEKLFF
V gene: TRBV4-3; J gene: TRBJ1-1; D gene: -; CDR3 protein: CASSQGNTEAFF
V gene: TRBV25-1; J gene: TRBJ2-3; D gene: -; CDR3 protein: CASSSAQGSMRTDTQYF
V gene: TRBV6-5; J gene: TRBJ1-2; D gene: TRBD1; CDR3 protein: CASKRGQGLYGYTF
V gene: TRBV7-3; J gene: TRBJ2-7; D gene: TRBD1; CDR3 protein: CASSIDRATTYEQYF
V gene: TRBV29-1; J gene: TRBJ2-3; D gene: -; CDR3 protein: CSVEINTDTQYF
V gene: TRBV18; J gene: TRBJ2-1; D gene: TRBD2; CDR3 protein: CASRLAGDSYNEQFF
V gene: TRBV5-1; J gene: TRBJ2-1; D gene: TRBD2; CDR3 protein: CASSFPSGSNEQFF